This entry lists 20 T cell receptor beta chains sequenced from one sample in a study of vaccination effects on CD4 cells after COVID-19. No antigens are known for them. Profiling relied on immunoSEQ multiplex PCR, and the TCRdb table lists in-frame clones only, not all of them. The table has about 23,000 clones, roughly two thirds seen once; the top ten hold about 9.9%. ViraFEST assay sequencing came after antigen-specific CD4+ T cells were expanded with viral peptide pools. Following 10 days of culture, CD4+ T cells were isolated. None of the vaccinated had previously contracted SARS-CoV-2, and their nucleocapsid antibodies tested negative. This material consisted of CD4+ T cells from PBMCs cultured with HCoV-NL63 spike peptides, taken before COVID-19 vaccination. The receptors originated from a human donor who received a COVID-19 vaccine.

The chain combines TRBV5-1 with TRBJ1-1; D is possibly TRBD1 (6 bases). Germline lookup yields CDR1 SGHRS and CDR2 YFSETQ. The CDR3 runs 14 residues. V was clipped by 3 bases and J by 0 bases, with 9 bases between them. The CDR3 sequence is CASSWDIMNTEAFF. The CDR3 nucleotides read TGCGCCAGCAGCTGGGACATCATGAACACTGAAGCTTTCTTT.

Points on this clone: At the DNA level, this CDR3 is encoded by other sequences in the same sample as well. This rearrangement joins TRBV6-1 to TRBJ2-5, with 7 nucleotides matching TRBD1. CDR3 length equals 14 residues. J lost 5 bases, V lost 3 bases, and 6 bases had no gene match. Per germline, CDR1 MNHNS and CDR2 SASEGT. The CDR3, as DNA: TGTGCCAGCAGTGAGACAGGGATAGGCGAGACCCAGTACTTC. Protein: CASSETGIGETQYF.

This chain uses TRBV7-9 with TRBJ2-7, with 7 bases fitting TRBD1. Germline V gene lookup returns CDR1 SEHNR and CDR2 FQNEAQ (reference sequence). V was pared by 5 bases and J by 7 bases, with 11 bases of the junction left unmatched. The CDR3 is made up of 14 amino acids. In DNA, the CDR3 is TGTGCCAGCAGCCTCACAGGGGCTCTATTGGAGCAGTACTTC. This encodes CASSLTGALLEQYF.

This clone was picked up a small number of times. This chain connects TRBV14 to TRBJ1-2, with 7 bases identical to TRBD1. The CDR3 covers 15 residues. CDR1 is SGHDN and CDR2 is FVKESK in the germline V gene. V shed 4 bases and J 5 bases; nucleotides not matched to a gene: 10. This chain's CDR3 is CASSPTTGYGYGYTF. In nucleotides, the CDR3 is TGTGCCAGCAGCCCCACGACAGGGTACGGTTATGGCTACACCTTC. Filled out from reference TRBV14 and TRBJ1-2, the complete variable domain reads EAGVTQFPSHSVIEKGQTVTLRCDPISGHDNLYWYRRVMGKEIKFLLHFVKESKQDESGMPNNRFLAERTGGTYSTLKVQPAELEDSGVYFCASSPTTGYGYGYTFGSGTRLTVV.

The chain combines TRBV4-1 with TRBJ1-2; D is uncertain. This CDR3 is built from 16 residues. Germline-derived CDR1 and CDR2 are MGHRA and YSYEKL. The germline V and J ends were trimmed by 0 bases and 4 bases, with 15 bases remaining between them. CDR3 in DNA: TGCGCCAGCAGCCAAGATCCGGGTCCATCTTCCTATGGCTACACCTTC. Its protein is CASSQDPGPSSYGYTF.

The chain joins TRBV29-1 to TRBJ2-7; D is unresolved. There are 14 residues in the CDR3. The V gene's germline CDR1 is SQVTM and CDR2 ANQGSEA. V gave up 4 bases and J gave up 0 bases, with 13 bases separating them. Written as DNA, the CDR3 is TGCAGCGTTGTACCCGACTTCAGCTCCTACGAGCAGTACTTC. This translates into CSVVPDFSSYEQYF.

The chain employs TRBV18 and TRBJ1-2; no firm D call. V gave up 0 bases and J gave up 0 bases, with 8 bases separating them. CDR1 is KGHSH, CDR2 LQKENI, per germline. CDR3 size: 15 residues. This CDR3 is CASSPPGTANYGYTF. DNA for the CDR3: TGTGCCAGCTCACCACCGGGCACTGCTAACTATGGCTACACCTTC.

This clone has just a few counts. This chain connects TRBV15 to TRBJ1-5, with D hard to call. V lost 5 bases, J lost 0 bases, and 8 bases lay in between. Germline values: CDR1 LNHNV, CDR2 YYDKDF (reference sequence). The CDR3 sequence is 14 residues long. The CDR3 bases are TGTGCCACCAGCTGGGCCCTTAGCAATCAGCCCCAGCATTTT. It translates to CATSWALSNQPQHF.

This clone was picked up a small number of times. This rearrangement joins TRBV12-3 or TRBV12-4 to TRBJ1-2; 7 bases agree with TRBD1. The CDR3 extends over 13 amino acids. The V gene end was trimmed by 5 bases and the J gene end by 7 bases; junction bases not matched to a gene: 7. The CDR3 is CASSADRAGGYTF. The CDR3 DNA sequence: TGTGCCAGCAGTGCCGACAGGGCCGGTGGCTACACCTTC.

The rearrangement joins TRBV7-8 to TRBJ1-2; 8 bases match TRBD1. The length of the CDR3 is 14 residues. V dropped 5 bases and J dropped 4; count of bases not matched to a gene: 6. Germline-derived CDR1 and CDR2 are SGHVS and FQNEAQ. The CDR3 region is CASSPIDRGYGYTF. For the CDR3, the DNA is TGTGCCAGCAGCCCAATTGACAGGGGCTATGGCTACACCTTC.

In this sample, this clone turned up once. The rearrangement uses TRBV2 and TRBJ2-1; no clear D gene. From germline, CDR1 is SNHLY and CDR2 FYNNEI. The CDR3 sequence is 10 residues long. V was pared by 5 bases and J by 10 bases, with 6 bases between. This chain's CDR3 is CASSTREQFF. For the CDR3, the DNA is TGTGCCAGCAGTACCCGGGAGCAGTTCTTC.

The rearrangement links TRBV18 to TRBJ2-2; D not resolved. The length of the CDR3 is 12 residues. The ends were cut back, 3 bases at V and 7 bases at J, with 6 bases in the middle. The germline gives CDR1 KGHSH, CDR2 LQKENI. The CDR3 sequence: CASSPRFGELFF. The CDR3 nucleotides are TGTGCCAGCTCACCGCGGTTCGGGGAGCTGTTTTTT.

The V gene is TRBV20-1, the J gene TRBJ2-3, with 14 bases lining up with TRBD2. Germline CDR1 and CDR2: DFQATT and SNEGSKA (reference sequence). V dropped 3 bases and J dropped 4; count of bases not matched to a gene: 9. The CDR3 runs 17 residues. The DNA for the CDR3 is TGCAGTGCTAGTCGACTAGCGGGGGGGCGTTGGCCAGATACGCAGTATTTT. Amino acids: CSASRLAGGRWPDTQYF.

This clone was observed a single time. This chain joins TRBV11-2 and TRBJ2-3, with 9 bases lining up with TRBD1. The germline CDR1 and CDR2 sequences are SGHAT and FQNNGV. CDR3 length: 16 amino acids. V lost 1 base to trimming and J lost 6 bases; unmatched junction nucleotides: 8. The DNA of the CDR3 is TGTGCCAGCAGCTTAGCCCGGACAGGGGTAGGGGATACGCAGTATTTT. This gives the protein CASSLARTGVGDTQYF.

The V call is TRBV7-9, the J call TRBJ2-5; 8 bases agree with TRBD1. The CDR3 runs 16 residues. Germline CDR1 reads SEHNR; CDR2 reads FQNEAQ (reference sequence). V shed 5 bases and J 5 bases; nucleotides not matched to a gene: 13. Written as DNA, the CDR3 is TGTGCCAGCAGCGTCCCCGGACAGGGTGTCAGGGAGACCCAGTACTTC. Translating gives CASSVPGQGVRETQYF.

The V and J genes are TRBV7-2 and TRBJ2-1; 7 bases map to TRBD2. The trim removed 5 bases at V and 6 bases at J, leaving 13 bases unmatched. The CDR3 consists of 16 residues. Looked up from germline, CDR1 is SGHTA and CDR2 is FQGNSA. For the CDR3, the DNA is TGTGCCAGCAGCCACCGAGGGTTGCGGGGGACCAATGAGCAGTTCTTC. Protein product: CASSHRGLRGTNEQFF.

This clone was detected once. V usage is TRBV20-1 and J usage is TRBJ2-7, with 7 bases that match TRBD2. V lost 6 bases, J lost 2 bases, and 10 bases stayed unmatched. CDR3 length: 14 amino acids. Per the germline V gene, CDR1 is DFQATT and CDR2 is SNEGSKA (reference sequence). The CDR3 spells CSASSTSRAYEQYF. CDR3 DNA: TGCAGTGCAAGTTCGACTAGCAGAGCCTACGAGCAGTACTTC.

The chain couples TRBV5-1 to TRBJ2-7; 8 nucleotides match TRBD1. The CDR3 totals 16 residues. V lost 4 bases to trimming and J lost 0 bases; unmatched junction nucleotides: 9. Germline V gene data show CDR1 as SGHRS and CDR2 as YFSETQ. The CDR3 reads CASSDRGYRTSYEQYF. DNA of the CDR3: TGCGCCAGCAGCGACAGGGGATATCGTACCTCCTACGAGCAGTACTTC.

The chain recombines TRBV3-1 (or the pseudogene TRBV3-2) with TRBJ2-5, with TRBD2 as a possible D gene (5 bases). Germline V gives CDR1 LGHDT, CDR2 YNNKEL (reference sequence). The CDR3 consists of 16 residues. Trimming left V 1 base short and J 5 bases short, with 17 bases between. The CDR3, as DNA: TGTGCCAGCAGCCAAGTGAATAGTTTGCGCGGGGAGACCCAGTACTTC. Its translation is CASSQVNSLRGETQYF.

The chain carries TRBV2 and TRBJ2-5; 10 bases agree with TRBD2. V dropped 6 bases and J dropped 5; count of bases not matched to a gene: 9. Germline CDR1 SNHLY, CDR2 FYNNEI. CDR3 length: 15 residues. CDR3 amino acids: CASRRNLAGVETQYF. In DNA form, the CDR3 reads TGTGCCAGCAGAAGGAATCTAGCGGGGGTCGAGACCCAGTACTTC.